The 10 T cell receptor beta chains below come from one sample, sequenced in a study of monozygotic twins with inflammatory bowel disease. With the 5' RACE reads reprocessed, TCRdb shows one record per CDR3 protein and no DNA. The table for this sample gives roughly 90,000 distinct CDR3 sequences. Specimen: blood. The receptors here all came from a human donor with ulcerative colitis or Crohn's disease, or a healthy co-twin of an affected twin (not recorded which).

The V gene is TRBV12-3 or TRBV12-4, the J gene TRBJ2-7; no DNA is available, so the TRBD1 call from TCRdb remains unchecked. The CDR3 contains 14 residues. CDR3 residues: CASSLDRGIYEQYF.

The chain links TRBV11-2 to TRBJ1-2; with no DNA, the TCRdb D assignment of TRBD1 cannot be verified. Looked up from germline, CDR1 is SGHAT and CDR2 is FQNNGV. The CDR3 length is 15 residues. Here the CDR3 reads CASSQGSGDGSGYTF.

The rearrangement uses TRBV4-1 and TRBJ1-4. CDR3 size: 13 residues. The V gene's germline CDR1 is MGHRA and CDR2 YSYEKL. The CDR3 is CASSQGRVGKLFF.

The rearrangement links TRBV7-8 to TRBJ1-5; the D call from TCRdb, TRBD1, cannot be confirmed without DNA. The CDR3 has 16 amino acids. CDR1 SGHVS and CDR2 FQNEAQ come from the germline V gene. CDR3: CASSPNDRASNQPQHF.

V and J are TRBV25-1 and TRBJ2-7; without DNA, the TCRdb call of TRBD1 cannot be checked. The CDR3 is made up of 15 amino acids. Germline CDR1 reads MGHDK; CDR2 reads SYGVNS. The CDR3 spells CASSDLRAAKYEQYF.

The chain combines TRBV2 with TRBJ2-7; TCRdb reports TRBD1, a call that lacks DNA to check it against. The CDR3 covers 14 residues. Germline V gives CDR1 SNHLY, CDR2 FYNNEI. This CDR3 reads CASSDSGGATEQYF.

The CDR3 is CASSIKTQNTEAFF. This sequence joins TRBV19 and TRBJ1-1. CDR3 length: 14 residues. Germline lookup yields CDR1 LNHDA and CDR2 SQIVND (reference sequence).

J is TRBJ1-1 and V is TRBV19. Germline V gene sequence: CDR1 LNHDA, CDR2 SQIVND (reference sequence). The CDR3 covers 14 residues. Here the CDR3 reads CASSIGQPRAEAFF. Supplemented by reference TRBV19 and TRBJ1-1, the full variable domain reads DGGITQSPKYLFRKEGQNVTLSCEQNLNHDAMYWYRQDPGQGLRLIYYSQIVNDFQKGDIAEGYSVSREKKESFPLTVTSAQKNPTAFYLCASSIGQPRAEAFFGQGTRLTVV.

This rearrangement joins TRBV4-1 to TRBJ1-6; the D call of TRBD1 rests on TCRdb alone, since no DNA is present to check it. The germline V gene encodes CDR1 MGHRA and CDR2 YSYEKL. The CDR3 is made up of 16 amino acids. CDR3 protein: CASSPPGGVSNSPLHF.

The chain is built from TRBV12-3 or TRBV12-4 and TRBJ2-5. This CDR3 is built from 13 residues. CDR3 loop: CASSFQLAETQYF.